This T cell receptor beta chain originates from a study of blood T cell repertoires in COVID-19. On the study more broadly: Sources were T cells, B-cell-depleted T cells, or PBMCs; the material itself was cDNA or gDNA.

Sequencing was performed with immunoSEQ multiplex PCR; in TCRdb, only in-frame clones are kept and a portion is missing. The repertoire holds hundreds of thousands of clones, with roughly 89% as singletons. The CDR3 has 17 amino acids. The germline V and J ends were trimmed by 3 bases and 4 bases, with 19 bases remaining between them. The V gene's germline CDR1 is LGHNT and CDR2 FRNRAP. What was sequenced was peripheral blood. This clonotype was obtained from a woman between 25 and 40 years old with active or convalescent COVID-19. The rearrangement joins TRBV12-5 to TRBJ1-3; D unclear. CDR3 loop: CASGLGFEGLRGNTIYF. CDR3 DNA sequence: TGTGCTAGTGGTTTAGGGTTTGAGGGCTTAAGGGGAAACACCATATATTTT.